These 11 T cell receptor beta chains were all obtained from the same sample, sequenced in a study of T cell responses to AZD1222 COVID-19 vaccine listed by TCRdb under 2021. The library was made by the immunoSEQ multiplex PCR assay. Held by TCRdb, this immuneACCESS table contains in-frame sequences only and omits some clones. Under half of the omission traces to an unresolved V gene where checked; the cause of the rest is unknown. The sample has about 120,000 clones on record, roughly 90% of them singletons. The ten largest clones take up more than 3% of the sample. The time point label here, explained by the study, means: baseline before first vaccination. The source material was peripheral blood, sampled on day 0 of AZD1222 vaccination. These receptors all stem from an adult in good health.

The V call is TRBV29-1, the J call TRBJ2-5; 7 positions agree with TRBD1. The ends lost 3 bases at V and 4 bases at J; junction bases unmatched: 5. There are 13 residues in the CDR3. CDR1 SQVTM and CDR2 ANQGSEA come from the germline V gene. The CDR3 here is CSVEKGAGETQYF. CDR3 in DNA: TGCAGCGTTGAGAAGGGGGCAGGAGAGACCCAGTACTTC.

The chain joins TRBV3-1 (or the pseudogene TRBV3-2) to TRBJ1-1, with D perhaps matching TRBD1 (5 bases). Germline V lookup: CDR1 LGHDT, CDR2 YNNKEL (reference sequence). Trimming took 1 base from V and 8 from J, leaving 5 bases between them. The CDR3 spans 11 residues. The CDR3 sequence: CASSQGGEAFF. The CDR3 coding sequence is TGTGCCAGCAGCCAAGGGGGCGAAGCTTTCTTT.

This clone appeared once. This sequence joins TRBV15 and TRBJ1-6, with a possible D match to TRBD1 (6 bases). Trimming took off 0 bases at V and 9 bases at J, with 12 bases between the two ends. The CDR3 runs 15 residues. CDR1 is LNHNV, CDR2 YYDKDF, per germline (reference sequence). The CDR3 reads CATSRDPGAGSPLHF. DNA for the CDR3: TGTGCCACCAGCAGAGACCCGGGGGCTGGTTCACCCCTCCACTTT.

The V and J genes are TRBV16 and TRBJ1-3; D unclear. The CDR3 has 13 residues. Trimming left V 3 bases short and J 4 bases short, with 7 bases between. Germline CDR1 reads KGHSY; CDR2 reads FQNENV. CDR3 DNA sequence: TGTGCCAGCAGCCAGTACCGCGGAAACACCATATATTTT. Protein product: CASSQYRGNTIYF.

The rearrangement joins TRBV6-6 to TRBJ1-5; TRBD1 matches 8 bases. CDR3 length: 17 amino acids. The ends lost 5 bases at V and 3 bases at J; junction bases unmatched: 12. Germline values: CDR1 MNHNY, CDR2 SVGAGI (reference sequence). The CDR3 protein is CASSRAGGQRLNQPQHF. CDR3 DNA sequence: TGTGCCAGCAGTCGGGCAGGGGGCCAACGCCTCAATCAGCCCCAGCATTTT.

The CDR3, as DNA: TGTGCCACCGAGGACAGGGGGGATAGCACCGGGGAGCTGTTTTTT. It yields the protein CATEDRGDSTGELFF. The V call is TRBV19, the J call TRBJ2-2; the match to TRBD1 covers 10 bases. J gave up 4 bases and V 10 bases, and 9 bases lay outside the gene matches. The CDR3 is 15 residues long. Germline CDR1 is LNHDA and CDR2 is SQIVND (reference sequence).

This sequence joins TRBV2 and TRBJ1-4; D gene ambiguous. The germline gives CDR1 SNHLY, CDR2 FYNNEI. Trimming cost V 6 bases and J 6 bases, with 14 bases left between them. There are 14 residues in the CDR3. This chain's CDR3 is CASRGSPWDEKLFF. The CDR3 DNA reads TGTGCCAGCAGGGGGTCCCCCTGGGATGAAAAACTGTTTTTT.

This clone appeared many times. The rearrangement links TRBV14 to TRBJ2-2; no reliable D call. V gave up 8 bases and J gave up 1 base, with 11 bases separating them. Germline V gives CDR1 SGHDN, CDR2 FVKESK. The CDR3 contains 14 residues. The DNA of the CDR3 is TGTGCCAGCCGAAGAACCCTGAACACCGGGGAGCTGTTTTTT. Encoded protein: CASRRTLNTGELFF.

The table lists this clone with a few counts. This chain uses TRBV25-1 with TRBJ1-2, with D tentatively TRBD1 (5 bases). Trimming stripped 5 bases from V and 8 bases from J, with 18 bases between. From germline, CDR1 is MGHDK and CDR2 SYGVNS. The CDR3 has 14 residues. The CDR3 region is CASSNIGASGGYTF. The CDR3 region has the DNA TGTGCCAGCAGTAATATAGGGGCATCAGGAGGCTACACCTTC.

The chain uses TRBV5-4 and TRBJ1-4; D uncertain. Between the trimmed V and J ends, which lost 4 bases and 7 bases, there was a span of 17 bases. Germline V CDR1 and CDR2: SGHNT, YYREEE (reference sequence). The CDR3 covers 15 residues. CDR3 coding DNA: TGTGCCAGCAGCGCCCCGGGTCCAAAGGGTGAAAAACTGTTTTTT. Translated, it gives CASSAPGPKGEKLFF.

The gene calls are TRBV4-1 and TRBJ1-2; possible D gene TRBD1, 6 bases. From germline, CDR1 is MGHRA and CDR2 YSYEKL. There are 16 residues in the CDR3. Trimming cost V 1 base and J 4 bases, with 16 bases left between them. The CDR3 sequence is CASSQVGQPISYGYTF. In nucleotides, the CDR3 is TGCGCCAGCAGCCAAGTCGGACAGCCGATAAGCTATGGCTACACCTTC.